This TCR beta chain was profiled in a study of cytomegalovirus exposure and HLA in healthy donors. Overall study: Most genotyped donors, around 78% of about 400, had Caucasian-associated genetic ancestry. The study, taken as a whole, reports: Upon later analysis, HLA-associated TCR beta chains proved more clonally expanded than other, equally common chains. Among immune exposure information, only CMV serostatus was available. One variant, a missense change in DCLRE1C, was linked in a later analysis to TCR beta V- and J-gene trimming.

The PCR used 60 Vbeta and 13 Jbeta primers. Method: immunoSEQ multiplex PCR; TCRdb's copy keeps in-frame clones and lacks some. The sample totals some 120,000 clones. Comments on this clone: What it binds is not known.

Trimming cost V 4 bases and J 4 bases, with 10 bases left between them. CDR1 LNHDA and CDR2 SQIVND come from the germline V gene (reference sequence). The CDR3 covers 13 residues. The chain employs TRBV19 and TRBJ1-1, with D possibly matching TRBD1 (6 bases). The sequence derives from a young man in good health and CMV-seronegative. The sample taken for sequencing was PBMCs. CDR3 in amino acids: CASSTIRGTEAFF. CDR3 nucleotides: TGTGCCAGTAGTACCATCAGGGGCACTGAAGCTTTCTTT.